Listed here is a single T cell receptor (beta chain). Researchers ran the PCR with 60 Vbeta and 13 Jbeta primers. Generated by immunoSEQ multiplex PCR, the TCRdb table keeps only in-frame clones and is missing some. Among 130,000 to 150,000 clones listed, under 85% were seen once. The germline V gene has CDR1 SGHNT and CDR2 YYREEE (reference sequence). The CDR3 runs to 15 residues. Trimming pared 2 bases from V and 0 bases from J, leaving 9 bases between. These data originate in a study of cytomegalovirus exposure and HLA in healthy donors. Specimen: PBMCs. The V call is TRBV5-4, the J call TRBJ1-3, with a weak D call TRBD1 (6 bases). This receptor was identified in a woman aged 40 to 50 in good health and CMV-seropositive. For the CDR3, the DNA is TGTGCCAGCAGCTTACTGGGGGCCTCTGGAAACACCATATATTTT. Translating gives CASSLLGASGNTIYF.